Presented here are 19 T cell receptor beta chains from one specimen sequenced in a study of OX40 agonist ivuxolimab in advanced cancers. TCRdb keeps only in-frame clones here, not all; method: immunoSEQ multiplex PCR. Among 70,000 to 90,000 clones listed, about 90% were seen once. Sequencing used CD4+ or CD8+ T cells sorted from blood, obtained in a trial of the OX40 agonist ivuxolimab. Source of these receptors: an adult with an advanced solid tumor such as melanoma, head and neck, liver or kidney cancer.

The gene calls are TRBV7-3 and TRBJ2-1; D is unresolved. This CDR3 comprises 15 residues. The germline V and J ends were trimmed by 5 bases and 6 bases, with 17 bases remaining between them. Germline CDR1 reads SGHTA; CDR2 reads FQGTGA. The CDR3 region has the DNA TGTGCCAGCAGCCCCTTTCCGGGCCTGGCCAATGAGCAGTTCTTC. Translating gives CASSPFPGLANEQFF.

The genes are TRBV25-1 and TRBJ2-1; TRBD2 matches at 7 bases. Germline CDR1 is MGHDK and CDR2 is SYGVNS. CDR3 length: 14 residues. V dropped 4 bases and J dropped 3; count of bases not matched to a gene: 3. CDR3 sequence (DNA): TGTGCCAGCAGTGCCCGGGACTACTACAATGAGCAGTTCTTC. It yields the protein CASSARDYYNEQFF.

CDR3 in DNA: TGTGCCAGCAGCACGGGACAAACCTACGAGCAGTACTTC. Translation: CASSTGQTYEQYF. This chain joins TRBV11-2 and TRBJ2-7, with D perhaps TRBD1 (6 bases). Trimming left V 5 bases short and J 2 bases short, with 10 bases between. Germline CDR1 is SGHAT and CDR2 is FQNNGV. This CDR3 has 13 amino acids.

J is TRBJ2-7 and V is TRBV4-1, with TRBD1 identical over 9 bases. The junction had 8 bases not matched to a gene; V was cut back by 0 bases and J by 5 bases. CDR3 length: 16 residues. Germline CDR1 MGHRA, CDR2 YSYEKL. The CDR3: CASSQDQGTGRNEQYF. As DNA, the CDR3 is TGCGCCAGCAGCCAAGATCAAGGGACAGGGCGGAACGAGCAGTACTTC.

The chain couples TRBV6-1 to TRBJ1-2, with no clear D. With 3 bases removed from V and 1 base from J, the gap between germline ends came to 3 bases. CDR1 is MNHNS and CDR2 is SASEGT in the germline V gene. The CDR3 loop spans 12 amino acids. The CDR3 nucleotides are TGTGCCAGCAGTGAGGGTAACTATGGCTACACCTTC. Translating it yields CASSEGNYGYTF.

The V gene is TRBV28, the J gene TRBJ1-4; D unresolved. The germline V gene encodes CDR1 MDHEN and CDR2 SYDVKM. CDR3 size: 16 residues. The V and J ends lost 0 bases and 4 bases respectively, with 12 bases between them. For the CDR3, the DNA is TGTGCCAGCAGTTTATGGCCCCAGGCGGATAATGAAAAACTGTTTTTT. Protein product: CASSLWPQADNEKLFF. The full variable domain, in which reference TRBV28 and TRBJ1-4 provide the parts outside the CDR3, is DVKVTQSSRYLVKRTGEKVFLECVQDMDHENMFWYRQDPGLGLRLIYFSYDVKMKEKGDIPEGYSVSREKKERFSLILESASTNQTSMYLCASSLWPQADNEKLFFGSGTQLSVL.

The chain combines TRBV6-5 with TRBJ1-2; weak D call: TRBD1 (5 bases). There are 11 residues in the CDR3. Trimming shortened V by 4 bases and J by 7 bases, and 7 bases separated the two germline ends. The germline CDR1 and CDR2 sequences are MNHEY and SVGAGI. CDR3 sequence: CASSSGGGYTF. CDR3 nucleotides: TGTGCCAGCAGTTCGGGGGGTGGCTACACCTTC.

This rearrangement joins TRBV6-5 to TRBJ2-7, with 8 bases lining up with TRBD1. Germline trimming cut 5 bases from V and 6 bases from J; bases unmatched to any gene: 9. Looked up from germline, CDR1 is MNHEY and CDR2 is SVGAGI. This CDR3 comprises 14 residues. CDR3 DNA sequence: TGTGCCAGCAGTCCTCAGGGGGCGCTAGCCGAGCAGTACGTC. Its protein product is CASSPQGALAEQYV.

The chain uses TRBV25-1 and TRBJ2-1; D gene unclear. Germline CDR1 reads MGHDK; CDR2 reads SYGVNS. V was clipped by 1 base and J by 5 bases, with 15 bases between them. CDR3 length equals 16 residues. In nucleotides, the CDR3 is TGTGCCAGCAGTGAATTTTGGGCAACTGGGCACAATGAGCAGTTCTTC. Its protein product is CASSEFWATGHNEQFF.

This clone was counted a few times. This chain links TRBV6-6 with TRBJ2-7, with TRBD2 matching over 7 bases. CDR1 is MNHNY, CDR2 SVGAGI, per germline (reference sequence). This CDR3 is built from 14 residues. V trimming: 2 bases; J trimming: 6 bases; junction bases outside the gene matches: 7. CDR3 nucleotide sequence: TGTGCCAGCAGTTACGGGGAGGGAGTAAGCGAGCAGTACGTC. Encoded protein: CASSYGEGVSEQYV.

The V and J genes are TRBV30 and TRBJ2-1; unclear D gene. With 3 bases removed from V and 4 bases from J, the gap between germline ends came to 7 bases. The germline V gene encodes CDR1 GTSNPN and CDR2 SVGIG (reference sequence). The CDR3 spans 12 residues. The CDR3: CAWRGFYNEQFF. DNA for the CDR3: TGTGCCTGGAGAGGCTTTTACAATGAGCAGTTCTTC.

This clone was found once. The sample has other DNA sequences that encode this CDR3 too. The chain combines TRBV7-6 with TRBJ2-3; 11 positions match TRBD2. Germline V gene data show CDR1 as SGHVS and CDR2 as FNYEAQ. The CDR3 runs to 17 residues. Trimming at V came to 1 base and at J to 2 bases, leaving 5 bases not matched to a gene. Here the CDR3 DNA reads TGTGCCAGCAGCTTAGGGCTAGCGGGGGGTTTCACAGATACGCAGTATTTT. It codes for CASSLGLAGGFTDTQYF.

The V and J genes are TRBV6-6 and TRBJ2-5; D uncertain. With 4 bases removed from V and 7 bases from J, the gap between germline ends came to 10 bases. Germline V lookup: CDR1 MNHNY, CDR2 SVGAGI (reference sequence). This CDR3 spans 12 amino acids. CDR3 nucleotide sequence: TGTGCCAGCAGTTCCAATATTCGGACCCAGTACTTC. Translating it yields CASSSNIRTQYF.

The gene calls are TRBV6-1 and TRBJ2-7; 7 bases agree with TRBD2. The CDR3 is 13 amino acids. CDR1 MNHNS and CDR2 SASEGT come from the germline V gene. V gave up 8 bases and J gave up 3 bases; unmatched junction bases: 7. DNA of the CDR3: TGTGCCAGCGGGACTATTATTCGCTACGAGCAGTACGTC. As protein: CASGTIIRYEQYV.

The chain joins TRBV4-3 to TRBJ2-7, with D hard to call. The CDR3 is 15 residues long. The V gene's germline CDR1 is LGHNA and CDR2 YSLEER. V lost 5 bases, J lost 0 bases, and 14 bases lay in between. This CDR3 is CASSESRTLSYEQYF. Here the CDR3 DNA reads TGCGCCAGCAGCGAAAGCAGGACCCTCTCCTACGAGCAGTACTTC.

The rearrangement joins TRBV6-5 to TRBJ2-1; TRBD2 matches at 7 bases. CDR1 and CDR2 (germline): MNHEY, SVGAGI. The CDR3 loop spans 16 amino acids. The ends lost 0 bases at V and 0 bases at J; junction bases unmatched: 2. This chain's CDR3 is CASSYSPGGSYNEQFF. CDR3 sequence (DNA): TGTGCCAGCAGTTACTCTCCGGGAGGCTCCTACAATGAGCAGTTCTTC.

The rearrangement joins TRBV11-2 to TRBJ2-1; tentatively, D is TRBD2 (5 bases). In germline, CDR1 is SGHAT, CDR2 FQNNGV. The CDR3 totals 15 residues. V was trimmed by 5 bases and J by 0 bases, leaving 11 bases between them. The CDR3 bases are TGTGCCAGCAGCCGAGATGAGGGCTCCTACAATGAGCAGTTCTTC. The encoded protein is CASSRDEGSYNEQFF.

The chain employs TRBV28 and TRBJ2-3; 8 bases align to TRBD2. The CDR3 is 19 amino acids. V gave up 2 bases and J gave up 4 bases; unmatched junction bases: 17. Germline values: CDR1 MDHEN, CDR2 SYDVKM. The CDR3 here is CASSLPPPMIAGKPDTQYF. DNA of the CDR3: TGTGCCAGCAGTTTACCCCCACCTATGATAGCGGGAAAGCCAGATACGCAGTATTTT.

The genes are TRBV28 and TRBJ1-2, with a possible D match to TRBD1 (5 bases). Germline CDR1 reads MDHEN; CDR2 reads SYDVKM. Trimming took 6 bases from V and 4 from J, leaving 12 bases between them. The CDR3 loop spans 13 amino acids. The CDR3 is CASSPPGLYGYTF. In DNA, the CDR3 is TGTGCCAGCAGCCCCCCAGGGCTCTATGGCTACACCTTC.